The 7 T cell receptor beta chains presented below share a single source sample, sequenced in a study of CD8 T cells in Susac syndrome. Random-hexamer reverse transcription was applied to roughly 0.45 to 1 ug RNA. TCRdb ran MiXCR on the immunoSEQ multiplex PCR reads and lists one entry per CDR3 protein. The sample consists of under 200,000 distinct CDR3 sequences, 85% to 95% of them appearing once. Sequencing was carried out using CD4+ T cells from PBMCs. These receptors originate from a human donor in good health.

The V call is TRBV12-3 or TRBV12-4, the J call TRBJ1-1, with 7 positions matching TRBD1. V lost 2 bases and J lost 13; bases outside the gene matches: 10. The CDR3 has 13 amino acids. The CDR3 nucleotides read TGTGCCAGCAGTTTAAGGGCGGGCCAGGGGGATTTCTTT. This translates into CASSLRAGQGDFF.

V usage is TRBV28 and J usage is TRBJ1-2; TRBD1 matches 7 bases. V lost 6 bases and J lost 7; bases outside the gene matches: 11. CDR3 length equals 14 residues. CDR1 is MDHEN and CDR2 is SYDVKM in the germline V gene. The CDR3 region is CASSPGQLSGGYTF. The CDR3 nucleotides read TGTGCCAGCAGCCCGGGACAGCTCTCAGGTGGCTACACCTTC.

This clonotype was seen a single time. The chain joins TRBV27 to TRBJ2-3; maybe TRBD1 (5 bases). V lost 6 bases to trimming and J lost 14 bases, with 15 bases between them. This CDR3 spans 11 amino acids. Germline V gene data show CDR1 as MNHEY and CDR2 as SMNVEV (reference sequence). The CDR3 loop is CASRIKRRGYF. The CDR3 DNA is TGTGCCAGCAGGATAAAACGAAGGGGGTATTTT.

V usage is TRBV7-2 and J usage is TRBJ1-1, with D maybe TRBD1 (6 bases). Trimming removed 5 bases from V and 3 bases from J, with 13 bases in between. The CDR3 has 14 residues. The germline gives CDR1 SGHTA, CDR2 FQGNSA. CDR3 in DNA: TGTGCCAGCAGCCCTGACAGGAGATACACTGAAGCTTTCTTT. Translated, it gives CASSPDRRYTEAFF.

The rearrangement uses TRBV3-1 and TRBJ2-3, with TRBD1 matching over 8 bases. Germline CDR1 reads LGHDT; CDR2 reads YNNKEL (reference sequence). V shed 5 bases, J shed 2 bases, and the junction held 12 bases outside the gene matches. This CDR3 contains 17 residues. This CDR3 is CASSSRLGQVITDTQYF. In DNA, the CDR3 is TGTGCCAGCAGCTCCCGTCTGGGACAGGTCATCACAGATACGCAGTATTTT.

CDR3 in amino acids: CASSQGLAGAYQETQYF. DNA for the CDR3: TGCGCCAGCAGCCAAGGACTAGCGGGGGCCTACCAAGAGACCCAGTACTTC. The chain couples TRBV4-3 to TRBJ2-5; 12 bases line up with TRBD2. Germline values: CDR1 LGHNA, CDR2 YSLEER. The CDR3 consists of 17 residues. J lost 0 bases, V lost 1 base, and 3 bases had no gene match.

The V call is TRBV7-3, the J call TRBJ2-5, with D tentatively TRBD2 (6 bases). Germline lookup yields CDR1 SGHTA and CDR2 FQGTGA. This CDR3 has 14 amino acids. Trimming left V 1 base short and J 5 bases short, with 11 bases between. This chain's CDR3 is CASSLMAGSETQYF. In DNA form, the CDR3 reads TGTGCCAGCAGCTTAATGGCCGGGAGCGAGACCCAGTACTTC.